Following are 29 T cell receptor beta chains from one sample sequenced in a study of shared clonotypes between healthy human individuals. Method: immunoSEQ multiplex PCR; TCRdb's copy keeps in-frame clones and lacks some. The sample has 600,000 to 750,000 clones; around 77% are singletons. The specimen sequenced was memory CD4+ T cells sorted from blood. Subset denoted: CD45RA-negative fraction. The source is a woman in her twenties or thirties in good health.

This chain joins TRBV11-2 and TRBJ1-2, with 8 nucleotides matching TRBD1. V shed 1 base, J shed 5 bases, and the junction held 12 bases outside the gene matches. The CDR3 is 17 residues long. Germline loops: CDR1 SGHAT, CDR2 FQNNGV. The CDR3 nucleotides are TGTGCCAGCAGCTTAGGAGGATCGGCAGGGGGCGGGTATGGCTACACCTTC. Amino acid sequence: CASSLGGSAGGGYGYTF.

The chain couples TRBV2 to TRBJ2-7; 7 nucleotides line up with TRBD1. CDR3 length: 15 residues. Per germline, CDR1 SNHLY and CDR2 FYNNEI. The V gene end was trimmed by 8 bases and the J gene end by 2 bases; junction bases not matched to a gene: 12. The CDR3 DNA sequence: TGTGCCAGCTCCCTACAGGGGTCCTTAACCTACGAGCAGTACTTC. Its protein product is CASSLQGSLTYEQYF.

This clone was counted only a few times. The chain couples TRBV9 to TRBJ1-6; D is ambiguous. This CDR3 comprises 17 residues. The V gene's germline CDR1 is SGDLS and CDR2 YYNGEE. Between the trimmed V and J ends, which lost 2 bases and 0 bases, there was a span of 12 bases. The CDR3 sequence is CASSVDTESSYNSPLHF. In DNA, the CDR3 is TGTGCCAGCAGCGTCGACACAGAGAGCTCCTATAATTCACCCCTCCACTTT. The entire variable domain, with the rest obtained from reference TRBV9 and TRBJ1-6, is as follows: DSGVTQTPKHLITATGQRVTLRCSPRSGDLSVYWYQQSLDQGLQFLIQYYNGEERAKGNILERFSAQQFPDLHSELNLSSLELGDSALYFCASSVDTESSYNSPLHFGNGTRLTVT.

The genes are TRBV5-4 and TRBJ2-1; TRBD1 or TRBD2 may be the D gene (6 bases each). The CDR3 runs to 17 residues. The V gene's germline CDR1 is SGHNT and CDR2 YYREEE (reference sequence). V was clipped by 4 bases and J by 2 bases, with 19 bases between them. The CDR3 DNA sequence: TGTGCCAGCAGCCTCGGGGGCAGCCTTGGGACCTACAATGAGCAGTTCTTC. Amino acids: CASSLGGSLGTYNEQFF.

The V and J genes are TRBV19 and TRBJ2-2; maybe TRBD1 (6 bases). Germline loops: CDR1 LNHDA, CDR2 SQIVND (reference sequence). There are 14 residues in the CDR3. V lost 6 bases and J 7 bases, leaving 15 bases between the germline ends. DNA for the CDR3: TGTGCCAGTAGCGAACAGGGATTCGTCGGGGAGCTGTTTTTT. Encoded protein: CASSEQGFVGELFF. Complete variable domain (other parts from reference TRBV19 and TRBJ2-2): DGGITQSPKYLFRKEGQNVTLSCEQNLNHDAMYWYRQDPGQGLRLIYYSQIVNDFQKGDIAEGYSVSREKKESFPLTVTSAQKNPTAFYLCASSEQGFVGELFFGEGSRLTVL.

The chain recombines TRBV4-1 with TRBJ1-2, with 7 bases that match TRBD1. This CDR3 contains 15 residues. Losses at the gene ends were 3 bases for V and 1 base for J; bases not matched to a gene: 5. CDR1 is MGHRA and CDR2 is YSYEKL in the germline V gene. CDR3 DNA sequence: TGCGCCAGCAGCCATCTGGACAGGCATAACTATGGCTACACCTTC. This sequence encodes CASSHLDRHNYGYTF.

A single count supports this clone. Other DNA sequences of this sample code for an identical CDR3. The chain has TRBV28 and TRBJ1-5, with 7 bases lining up with TRBD1. The CDR3 totals 14 residues. Germline V CDR1 and CDR2: MDHEN, SYDVKM. J was trimmed by 1 base and V by 4 bases; bases with no gene match: 1. The CDR3 is CASSSTGSNQPQHF. The CDR3 nucleotides are TGTGCCAGCAGTTCGACAGGGAGCAATCAGCCCCAGCATTTT.

The genes are TRBV7-9 and TRBJ2-1; no reliable D call. The CDR3 runs to 11 residues. Germline CDR1 reads SEHNR; CDR2 reads FQNEAQ (reference sequence). V was pared by 5 bases and J by 8 bases, with 7 bases between. The CDR3 protein is CASSHSYEQFF. The DNA for the CDR3 is TGTGCCAGCAGCCACTCGTATGAGCAGTTCTTC.

The V gene is TRBV5-1, the J gene TRBJ2-7, with D unresolved. The CDR3 totals 14 residues. The germline CDR1 and CDR2 sequences are SGHRS and YFSETQ. Trimming took 0 bases from V and 6 from J, leaving 13 bases between them. CDR3 amino acids: CASSLATVGLEQYF. The CDR3 bases are TGCGCCAGCAGCTTGGCGACCGTGGGTCTCGAGCAGTACTTC.

The chain employs TRBV15 and TRBJ1-5, with D uncertain. V lost 3 bases to trimming and J lost 0 bases, with 9 bases between them. The CDR3 totals 15 residues. Germline CDR1 and CDR2: LNHNV and YYDKDF (reference sequence). CDR3: CATSRATRSNQPQHF. The DNA for the CDR3 is TGTGCCACCAGCAGGGCGACACGTAGCAATCAGCCCCAGCATTTT.

The chain recombines TRBV5-1 with TRBJ1-2; weak D call: TRBD1 (5 bases). With 2 bases removed from V and 2 bases from J, the gap between germline ends came to 16 bases. This CDR3 contains 16 residues. Germline V gene data show CDR1 as SGHRS and CDR2 as YFSETQ. The CDR3 DNA sequence: TGCGCCAGCAGCTTTCACCCCGGGACGGTAAACTATGGCTACACCTTC. It yields the protein CASSFHPGTVNYGYTF.

V is TRBV28 and J is TRBJ2-6; the D is unclear. Germline CDR1 MDHEN, CDR2 SYDVKM. The ends were cut back, 3 bases at V and 0 bases at J, with 3 bases in the middle. CDR3 length: 14 residues. CDR3 DNA: TGTGCCAGCAGTTTGGTCTCTGGGGCCAACGTCCTGACTTTC. It encodes CASSLVSGANVLTF.

The chain employs TRBV5-1 and TRBJ1-1; D may be TRBD1 (6 bases). V shed 0 bases and J shed 5 bases, with 11 bases lying between them. Germline V gene data show CDR1 as SGHRS and CDR2 as YFSETQ. The CDR3 runs 14 residues. In nucleotides, the CDR3 is TGCGCCAGCAGCTTGGGGACAGTTGAGACTGAAGCTTTCTTT. Its translation is CASSLGTVETEAFF.

The chain couples TRBV28 to TRBJ2-7; 7 bases match TRBD1. This CDR3 has 14 residues. The V and J ends lost 4 bases and 1 base, in that order; junction bases with no gene match: 4. Germline lookup yields CDR1 MDHEN and CDR2 SYDVKM. CDR3: CASSSGDSSYEQYF. The CDR3 nucleotides are TGTGCCAGCAGTTCTGGGGACAGTTCCTACGAGCAGTACTTC.

The chain recombines TRBV7-2 with TRBJ1-2; D is uncertain. CDR3 length: 14 amino acids. V shed 5 bases and J shed 6 bases, with 16 bases lying between them. Germline values: CDR1 SGHTA, CDR2 FQGNSA. DNA of the CDR3: TGTGCCAGCAGCCCCGTGGCGCAGGTTCATGGCTACACCTTC. Translating gives CASSPVAQVHGYTF.

The chain links TRBV18 to TRBJ1-1; the match to TRBD1 covers 10 bases. This CDR3 has 14 amino acids. Germline V gene lookup returns CDR1 KGHSH and CDR2 LQKENI. V shed 2 bases, J shed 13 bases, and the junction held 10 bases outside the gene matches. The CDR3 region is CASSPNWDRGGHFF. DNA of the CDR3: TGTGCCAGCTCACCAAATTGGGACAGGGGAGGGCATTTCTTT. Together with reference TRBV18 and TRBJ1-1, the CDR3 gives the full variable domain: NAGVMQNPRHLVRRRGQEARLRCSPMKGHSHVYWYRQLPEEGLKFMVYLQKENIIDESGMPKERFSAEFPKEGPSILRIQQVVRGDSAAYFCASSPNWDRGGHFFGQGTRLTVV.

On this clone itself: This may stem from a read error, because a much larger clone lies one nucleotide away. Additional DNA sequences in this sample encode the identical CDR3. The chain carries TRBV28 and TRBJ1-2, with D unclear. This CDR3 region has 13 residues. V lost 2 bases, J lost 0 bases, and 4 bases lay in between. The germline CDR1 and CDR2 sequences are MDHEN and SYDVKM. In nucleotides, the CDR3 is TGTGCCAGCAGTTTAGCAGCTAACTATGGCTACACCTTC. Translating it yields CASSLAANYGYTF.

The gene calls are TRBV19 and TRBJ2-5, with D possibly called TRBD1 or TRBD2 (6 bases each). Deletions cut 3 bases from V and 4 bases from J, with 15 bases between. This CDR3 spans 15 amino acids. Germline CDR1 LNHDA, CDR2 SQIVND (reference sequence). CDR3 residues: CASSITGGSAETQYF. In nucleotides, the CDR3 is TGTGCCAGTAGTATTACCGGGGGCAGCGCAGAGACCCAGTACTTC.

This clone was found a few times. The chain carries TRBV2 and TRBJ1-5; D is unclear. V lost 6 bases and J 1 base, leaving 19 bases between the germline ends. CDR3 size: 17 residues. The germline V gene encodes CDR1 SNHLY and CDR2 FYNNEI. DNA of the CDR3: TGTGCCAGCAGGGACGGACCCAGAGGAGGGAGCAATCAGCCCCAGCATTTT. This encodes CASRDGPRGGSNQPQHF.

On this clone itself: Given a far larger clone just one base away, this is likely a sequencing read error. The chain links TRBV30 to TRBJ1-5; tentatively, D is TRBD1 (5 bases). The length of the CDR3 is 12 residues. The germline CDR1 and CDR2 sequences are GTSNPN and SVGIG (reference sequence). CDR3 residues: CAWGETRQLQHF. CDR3 nucleotides: TGTGCCTGGGGGGAGACTAGACAGCTCCAGCATTTT.

The V and J genes are TRBV15 and TRBJ2-3; 8 bases map to TRBD2. CDR1 and CDR2 (germline): LNHNV, YYDKDF (reference sequence). After removal of 10 bases from V and 6 bases from J, the junction contained 15 bases not matched to a gene. The length of the CDR3 is 15 residues. The CDR3, as DNA: TGTGCCATACGGAAACCAGGCGGGAGGAGGGATACGCAGTATTTT. It translates to CAIRKPGGRRDTQYF.

A single count supports this clone. The chain couples TRBV5-4 to TRBJ2-3; 7 positions agree with TRBD2. CDR3 length: 18 amino acids. J was trimmed by 0 bases and V by 0 bases; bases with no gene match: 10. Germline V gives CDR1 SGHNT, CDR2 YYREEE (reference sequence). CDR3 DNA: TGTGCCAGCAGCTTGGCCATGGAGGGCGGGGGTAGCACAGATACGCAGTATTTT. It translates to CASSLAMEGGGSTDTQYF.

The chain uses TRBV9 and TRBJ2-6; D call uncertain. The germline V and J ends were trimmed by 0 bases and 0 bases, with 19 bases remaining between them. The CDR3 loop spans 20 amino acids. Germline V gene data show CDR1 as SGDLS and CDR2 as YYNGEE. The CDR3 here is CASSVDIGWNVGSGANVLTF. In DNA form, the CDR3 reads TGTGCCAGCAGCGTAGACATTGGGTGGAACGTCGGCTCTGGGGCCAACGTCCTGACTTTC.

V usage is TRBV5-6 and J usage is TRBJ1-4, with a tentative D call TRBD1 (6 bases). The CDR3 is made up of 18 amino acids. CDR1 and CDR2 from the germline V gene are SGHDT and YYEEEE. V lost 4 bases to trimming and J lost 0 bases, with 19 bases between them. The CDR3 loop is CASSEVRGSDATNEKLFF. The CDR3 nucleotides read TGTGCCAGCAGCGAAGTTAGGGGGTCGGATGCAACTAATGAAAAACTGTTTTTT.

With regard to this clone: One end of the junction fails to match germline, which may point to a read error. The V call is TRBV7-2, the J call TRBJ2-1; TRBD2 is a possible D gene (6 bases). Germline CDR1 is SGHTA and CDR2 is FQGNSA. The CDR3 is 12 amino acids. CDR3 protein: CASSSAGTPQIF. Written as DNA, the CDR3 is TGTGCCAGCAGCTCGGCCGGGACTCCCCAGATCTTC.

V is TRBV7-6 and J is TRBJ2-7, with D unresolved. This CDR3 is 13 amino acids long. CDR1 is SGHVS, CDR2 FNYEAQ, per germline. V lost 5 bases and J 6 bases, leaving 14 bases between the germline ends. This CDR3 reads CASSPTWTSEQYF. CDR3 nucleotides: TGTGCCAGCAGCCCTACTTGGACCTCCGAGCAGTACTTC.

The chain links TRBV6-6 to TRBJ2-7; D is possibly TRBD2 (5 bases). V was pared by 8 bases and J by 0 bases, with 14 bases between. The CDR3 length is 14 residues. Germline CDR1 and CDR2: MNHNY and SVGAGI (reference sequence). The CDR3 DNA reads as TGTGCCAGCCGAAGCGGAACACTCTCCTACGAGCAGTACTTC. Protein: CASRSGTLSYEQYF.

The CDR3 bases are TGTGCCAGCACCAGGGACCCGTTTGGAGACGGGGAGCTGTTTTTT. Protein: CASTRDPFGDGELFF. The V gene is TRBV6-1, the J gene TRBJ2-2; D tentatively reads TRBD1 or TRBD2 (5 bases each). Germline CDR1 is MNHNS and CDR2 is SASEGT. This CDR3 is 15 amino acids long. The V end lost 7 bases, the J end lost 7 bases, and 19 bases lay between the germline ends.

The chain employs TRBV7-7 and TRBJ2-2; possibly TRBD2 for D (6 bases). This CDR3 is 16 amino acids long. V was clipped by 5 bases and J by 1 base, with 14 bases between them. The V gene's germline CDR1 is SSHAT and CDR2 FNYEAQ (reference sequence). The DNA of the CDR3 is TGTGCCAGCAGCCCAAACTTGGAGGGGAACACCGGGGAGCTGTTTTTT. It specifies CASSPNLEGNTGELFF.